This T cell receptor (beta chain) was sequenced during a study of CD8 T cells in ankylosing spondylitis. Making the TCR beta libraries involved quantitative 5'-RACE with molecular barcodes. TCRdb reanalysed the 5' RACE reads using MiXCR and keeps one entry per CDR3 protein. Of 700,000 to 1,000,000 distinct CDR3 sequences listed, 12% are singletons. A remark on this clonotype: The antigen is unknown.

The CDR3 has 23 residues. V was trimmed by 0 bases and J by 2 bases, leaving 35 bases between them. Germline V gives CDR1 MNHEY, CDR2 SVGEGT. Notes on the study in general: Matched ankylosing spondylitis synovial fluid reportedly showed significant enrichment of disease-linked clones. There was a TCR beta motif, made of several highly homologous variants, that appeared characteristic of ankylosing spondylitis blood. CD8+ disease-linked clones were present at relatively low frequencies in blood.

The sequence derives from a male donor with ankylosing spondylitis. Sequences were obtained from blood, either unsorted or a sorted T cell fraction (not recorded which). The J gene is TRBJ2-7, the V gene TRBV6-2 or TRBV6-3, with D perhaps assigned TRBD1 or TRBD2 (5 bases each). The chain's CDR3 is CASSYSPESPQPYFRDGTYEQYF. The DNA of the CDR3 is TGTGCCAGCAGTTACTCCCCGGAGTCTCCACAGCCCTATTTCCGGGACGGCACCTACGAGCAGTACTTC.